A selection of T cell receptor beta chains follows, all from one sample in a study of T cells after yellow fever vaccination. One entry per CDR3 protein results from TCRdb running MiXCR on the 5' RACE reads. The sample consists of about 550,000 distinct CDR3 sequences, about 19% of them appearing once. Sequenced here: PBMCs, sampled 15 days after the yellow fever booster vaccination. The source of these receptors is a man aged 25-40 years who received the YFV17D yellow fever vaccine. The CDR3 runs from the conserved cysteine through the conserved F or W. A D gene is named only where the DNA matches it firmly. A clone size is listed for some rows: how often the clone was seen (once, few, many), or a class if it is expanded.

v_gene: TRBV5-1
j_gene: TRBJ2-3
d_gene: -
abundance: few
CDR3nt: TGCGCCAGCAGCTCTCCCTCTGGCTCAGATACGCAGTATTTT
CDR3aa: CASSSPSGSDTQYF

v_gene: TRBV6-1
j_gene: TRBJ2-5
d_gene: -
abundance: -
CDR3nt: TGTGCCAGCACCCAAAGGGGGGGAGGTAGAGAGACCCAGTACTTC
CDR3aa: CASTQRGGGRETQYF

v_gene: TRBV20-1
j_gene: TRBJ1-2
d_gene: -
abundance: -
CDR3nt: TGCAGTGCTAGTCAGAGCGTCTCAGGGGCTGCCTATGGCTACACCTTC
CDR3aa: CSASQSVSGAAYGYTF

v_gene: TRBV5-1
j_gene: TRBJ2-7
d_gene: -
abundance: few
CDR3nt: TGCGCCAGCAGGTGGGACGAACTCTCCTACGAGCAGTACTTC
CDR3aa: CASRWDELSYEQYF

v_gene: TRBV5-1
j_gene: TRBJ1-1
d_gene: -
abundance: few
CDR3nt: TGCGCCAGCACCTACAGGGTGAACACTGAAGCTTTCTTT
CDR3aa: CASTYRVNTEAFF

v_gene: TRBV3-1
j_gene: TRBJ2-6
d_gene: -
abundance: -
CDR3nt: TGTGCCAGCAGCCAATCGTTCGGGGCCAACGTCCTGACTTTC
CDR3aa: CASSQSFGANVLTF

v_gene: TRBV27
j_gene: TRBJ2-7
d_gene: -
abundance: few
CDR3nt: TGTGCCAGCAGTACCCCCCCCACCTACGAGCAGTACTTC
CDR3aa: CASSTPPTYEQYF

v_gene: TRBV18
j_gene: TRBJ1-1
d_gene: -
abundance: -
CDR3nt: TGTGCCAGCTCACAAGACACTGAAGCTTTCTTT
CDR3aa: CASSQDTEAFF

v_gene: TRBV11-2
j_gene: TRBJ2-5
d_gene: TRBD1
abundance: few
CDR3nt: TGTGCCAGCAGCGATGGACAGGCTGTACGGTCCCAGTACTTC
CDR3aa: CASSDGQAVRSQYF

v_gene: TRBV27
j_gene: TRBJ2-2
d_gene: TRBD1
abundance: -
CDR3nt: TGTGCCAGCAGTCTAGGGGACAGTTACACCGGGGAGCTGTTTTTT
CDR3aa: CASSLGDSYTGELFF

v_gene: TRBV7-2
j_gene: TRBJ2-7
d_gene: -
abundance: -
CDR3nt: TGTGCCAGCAGCTTAGAGTCTTGGGCACGGACCTACGAGCAGTACTTC
CDR3aa: CASSLESWARTYEQYF

v_gene: TRBV7-8
j_gene: TRBJ2-3
d_gene: -
abundance: -
CDR3nt: TGTGCCAGCAGCCGTAAGACTCAAGATACGCAGTATTTT
CDR3aa: CASSRKTQDTQYF

v_gene: TRBV15
j_gene: TRBJ2-1
d_gene: TRBD2
abundance: -
CDR3nt: TGTGCCACCAGCATCACTAGCGGATATTACAATGAGCAGTTCTTC
CDR3aa: CATSITSGYYNEQFF

v_gene: TRBV21-1
j_gene: TRBJ2-7
d_gene: -
abundance: -
CDR3nt: TGTGCCAGCAGCAAAAAAAGCTGGCCGGGGTGGGGATACTACGAGCAGTACTTC
CDR3aa: CASSKKSWPGWGYYEQYF

v_gene: TRBV7-9
j_gene: TRBJ2-7
d_gene: TRBD2
abundance: -
CDR3nt: TGTGCCAGCAGCAGCGCGGGAGAGTCCTACGAGCAGTACTTC
CDR3aa: CASSSAGESYEQYF

v_gene: TRBV4-3
j_gene: TRBJ1-2
d_gene: -
abundance: few
CDR3nt: TGCGCCAGCAGCCCAGGGCCACGGGTTGGCTACACCTTC
CDR3aa: CASSPGPRVGYTF

v_gene: TRBV27
j_gene: TRBJ1-6
d_gene: -
abundance: once
CDR3nt: TGTGCCAGCAGTGCCAGGGGTAATTCACCCCTCCACTTT
CDR3aa: CASSARGNSPLHF

v_gene: TRBV7-2
j_gene: TRBJ2-7
d_gene: TRBD2
abundance: few
CDR3nt: TGTGCCAGCAGCTTAGGTAGCGGGCTAGGCGAGCAGTACTTC
CDR3aa: CASSLGSGLGEQYF

v_gene: TRBV20-1
j_gene: TRBJ2-3
d_gene: TRBD2
abundance: few
CDR3nt: TGCAGTGCTAGAGATCTAGGGACTAGCATACCAGATACGCAGTATTTT
CDR3aa: CSARDLGTSIPDTQYF

v_gene: TRBV4-2
j_gene: TRBJ2-2
d_gene: TRBD2
abundance: -
CDR3nt: TGTGCCAGCAGCCGCCAGGGACTAGCATCTCCGGAGCTGTTTTTT
CDR3aa: CASSRQGLASPELFF

v_gene: TRBV29-1
j_gene: TRBJ2-1
d_gene: TRBD2
abundance: few
CDR3nt: TGCAGCCACCCGATACCGACTAGCGGGGCGAACAATGAGCAGTTCTTC
CDR3aa: CSHPIPTSGANNEQFF

v_gene: TRBV12-3/TRBV12-4
j_gene: TRBJ2-3
d_gene: -
abundance: -
CDR3nt: TGTGCCGTTCAAGGGGCAGACACAGATACGCAGTATTTT
CDR3aa: CAVQGADTDTQYF

v_gene: TRBV21-1
j_gene: TRBJ2-1
d_gene: -
abundance: few
CDR3nt: TGTGCCAGCAGCAAATGCGGGGGGCACCCGATAACCAATGAGCAGTTCTTC
CDR3aa: CASSKCGGHPITNEQFF

v_gene: TRBV7-8
j_gene: TRBJ1-4
d_gene: -
abundance: few
CDR3nt: TGTGCCAGCAGCTTATCCATTGAGGAAAAACTGTTTTTT
CDR3aa: CASSLSIEEKLFF

v_gene: TRBV18
j_gene: TRBJ1-1
d_gene: -
abundance: -
CDR3nt: TGTGCCAGCTCACCAATGGAGGGGCTGAACACTGAAGCTTTCTTT
CDR3aa: CASSPMEGLNTEAFF

v_gene: TRBV29-1
j_gene: TRBJ2-1
d_gene: -
abundance: -
CDR3nt: TGCAGCGTTGTTCGCCCGGATAAGCAGTTCTTC
CDR3aa: CSVVRPDKQFF

v_gene: TRBV29-1
j_gene: TRBJ2-3
d_gene: -
abundance: -
CDR3nt: TGCAGCGTTGAAGTTACCCCGCAGGATACGCAGTATTTT
CDR3aa: CSVEVTPQDTQYF

v_gene: TRBV29-1
j_gene: TRBJ1-3
d_gene: -
abundance: -
CDR3nt: TGCAGCGTGGAAGGACAGGGAAACACCATATATTTT
CDR3aa: CSVEGQGNTIYF

v_gene: TRBV6-5
j_gene: TRBJ2-1
d_gene: -
abundance: few
CDR3nt: TGTGCCAGCAGTCTCGACTCCACCCGAACCGGTGAGCAGTTCTTC
CDR3aa: CASSLDSTRTGEQFF

v_gene: TRBV27
j_gene: TRBJ2-1
d_gene: TRBD2
abundance: few
CDR3nt: TGTGCCAGCAGTGGAGTCCCTTTACTAGCGGGATTCGGTGAGCAGTTCTTC
CDR3aa: CASSGVPLLAGFGEQFF

v_gene: TRBV20-1
j_gene: TRBJ2-3
d_gene: -
abundance: few
CDR3nt: TGCAGTGCTAGACCCTTGTCAGCTAACACAGATACGCAGTATTTT
CDR3aa: CSARPLSANTDTQYF

v_gene: TRBV5-1
j_gene: TRBJ2-3
d_gene: -
abundance: -
CDR3nt: TGCGCCAGCGGGACTGGTGGTGGAGATACGCAGTATTTT
CDR3aa: CASGTGGGDTQYF

v_gene: TRBV24-1
j_gene: TRBJ2-3
d_gene: TRBD2
abundance: few
CDR3nt: TGTGCCACCAGTACTAGCGCCGGCACCGGAGATACGCAGTATTTT
CDR3aa: CATSTSAGTGDTQYF

v_gene: TRBV7-2
j_gene: TRBJ2-1
d_gene: TRBD2
abundance: few
CDR3nt: TGTGCCACCGGGGGGGCTGCCCTACGTAATGAGCAGTTCTTC
CDR3aa: CATGGAALRNEQFF

v_gene: TRBV29-1
j_gene: TRBJ2-3
d_gene: -
abundance: -
CDR3nt: TGCAGCGTTGCCCCCAGGGGAAGCACAGATACGCAGTATTTT
CDR3aa: CSVAPRGSTDTQYF

v_gene: TRBV20-1
j_gene: TRBJ2-1
d_gene: TRBD2
abundance: few
CDR3nt: TGCAGTGCAAACCCGGGACTAGCTAGGGGTGAGCAGTTCTTC
CDR3aa: CSANPGLARGEQFF

v_gene: TRBV27
j_gene: TRBJ2-1
d_gene: TRBD2
abundance: few
CDR3nt: TGTGCCAGCAGTTTGAGCGGGAGGGCCGGGAATGAGCAGTTCTTC
CDR3aa: CASSLSGRAGNEQFF

v_gene: TRBV5-4
j_gene: TRBJ2-5
d_gene: -
abundance: few
CDR3nt: TGTGCCAGCAGCTTCGTCGGGCCAGGGGAGACCCAGTACTTC
CDR3aa: CASSFVGPGETQYF

v_gene: TRBV5-4
j_gene: TRBJ2-7
d_gene: -
abundance: -
CDR3nt: TGTGCCAGCAGCTGGGAAGAGGGTGGCGAGCAGTACTTC
CDR3aa: CASSWEEGGEQYF

v_gene: TRBV9
j_gene: TRBJ2-2
d_gene: TRBD2
abundance: few
CDR3nt: TGTGCCAGCAGCGTAGAACTAGCGAAGGGGGAGCTGTTTTTT
CDR3aa: CASSVELAKGELFF

v_gene: TRBV19
j_gene: TRBJ2-2
d_gene: -
abundance: few
CDR3nt: TGTGCCAGTATTTCCGCTGGGGGCGAGGGGGAGCTGTTTTTT
CDR3aa: CASISAGGEGELFF

v_gene: TRBV20-1
j_gene: TRBJ2-1
d_gene: TRBD2
abundance: many
CDR3nt: TGCAGTGCTAGGCCCGGGGTAGCGGGTAATGAGCAGTTCTTC
CDR3aa: CSARPGVAGNEQFF

v_gene: TRBV7-2
j_gene: TRBJ1-2
d_gene: -
abundance: few
CDR3nt: TGTGCCAGCAGCTTAGCGAGGAGTAACTATGGCTACACCTTC
CDR3aa: CASSLARSNYGYTF

v_gene: TRBV3-1
j_gene: TRBJ2-1
d_gene: TRBD2
abundance: few
CDR3nt: TGTGCCAGCAGCCAAGGGACTAGGGTCAATGAGCAGTTCTTC
CDR3aa: CASSQGTRVNEQFF

v_gene: TRBV15
j_gene: TRBJ1-1
d_gene: -
abundance: few
CDR3nt: TGTGCCACCAGCAGAGATCGCGTTACTGAAGCTTTCTTT
CDR3aa: CATSRDRVTEAFF

v_gene: TRBV3-1
j_gene: TRBJ2-1
d_gene: TRBD2
abundance: few
CDR3nt: TGTGCCAGCAGCCAAGACGGGGAGGGCCTCACCTACAATGAGCAGTTCTTC
CDR3aa: CASSQDGEGLTYNEQFF

v_gene: TRBV19
j_gene: TRBJ2-2
d_gene: -
abundance: many
CDR3nt: TGTGCCAGTAGCCCCACACGGGACGCGAACACCGGGGAGCTGTTTTTT
CDR3aa: CASSPTRDANTGELFF

v_gene: TRBV7-9
j_gene: TRBJ1-2
d_gene: -
abundance: few
CDR3nt: TGTGCCAGCAGCTGGGGCGTCGGGACCGACTATGGCTACACCTTC
CDR3aa: CASSWGVGTDYGYTF

v_gene: TRBV7-2
j_gene: TRBJ2-5
d_gene: -
abundance: -
CDR3nt: TGTGCCAGCAGCTTAAGCGCGAAACAAGAGACCCAGTACTTC
CDR3aa: CASSLSAKQETQYF

v_gene: TRBV2
j_gene: TRBJ2-3
d_gene: -
abundance: -
CDR3nt: TGTGCCAGCAGTGATCCGGGAGCAGATACGCAGTATTTT
CDR3aa: CASSDPGADTQYF

v_gene: TRBV11-2
j_gene: TRBJ2-5
d_gene: -
abundance: -
CDR3nt: TGTGCCATCGAAGACAGGCCCCCTGGGGGAGGGCCATTAGAGACCCAGTACTTC
CDR3aa: CAIEDRPPGGGPLETQYF

v_gene: TRBV12-3/TRBV12-4
j_gene: TRBJ1-2
d_gene: -
abundance: -
CDR3nt: TGTGCCAGCAGTCTGGGGGCCTCCGTCCCCGATGGCTACACCTTC
CDR3aa: CASSLGASVPDGYTF